Listed here is a single T cell receptor beta chain. V lost 0 bases to trimming and J lost 2 bases; unmatched junction nucleotides: 10. The CDR3 runs to 17 residues. Germline-derived CDR1 and CDR2 are GTSNPN and SVGIG (reference sequence). Data came from immunoSEQ multiplex PCR; TCRdb stores just in-frame clones and leaves some out. The sample consists of more than 120,000 clones, 75% to 95% of them appearing once. The data were obtained in a study of control samples from healthy donors and cancer patients. The source of this sequence is a man aged 25 to 40 in good health. Specimen: blood. V usage is TRBV30 and J usage is TRBJ2-7, with 10 bases fitting TRBD2. The CDR3 reads CAWSVPIGLAAPYEQYF. The CDR3 DNA reads as TGTGCCTGGAGTGTCCCGATCGGACTAGCGGCACCCTACGAGCAGTACTTC.